This T cell receptor (beta chain) was documented in a study of shared clonotypes between healthy human individuals. Study-wide findings and caveats: Apart from blood, nothing was sampled; tissue repertoires likely differ.

Worth noting for this clone: Its antigen is unidentified.

Healthy adults negative for HIV, lacking recent acute infections or vaccinations, served as donors. Running of the assay took place at deep level. Ten immunoSEQ deep assay plates were used by the authors to sequence unsorted PBMC DNA. Assay used: immunoSEQ multiplex PCR; TCRdb lists only in-frame clones, some missing. The sample yields about half a million clones, 81% seen once. Germline trimming cut 3 bases from V and 5 bases from J; bases unmatched to any gene: 12. Germline lookup yields CDR1 SGHRS and CDR2 YFSETQ. This CDR3 contains 18 residues. This TCR was recovered from a woman aged 35 to 49 in good health. Some clones in this sample may be carry-over from other donors' samples. The V gene is TRBV5-1, the J gene TRBJ2-3; 13 nucleotides match TRBD2. The sequencing sample was made of PBMCs. The CDR3 sequence: CASSSEKGLAGTGDTQYF. In nucleotides, the CDR3 is TGCGCCAGCAGCTCCGAAAAGGGACTAGCGGGGACGGGAGATACGCAGTATTTT.